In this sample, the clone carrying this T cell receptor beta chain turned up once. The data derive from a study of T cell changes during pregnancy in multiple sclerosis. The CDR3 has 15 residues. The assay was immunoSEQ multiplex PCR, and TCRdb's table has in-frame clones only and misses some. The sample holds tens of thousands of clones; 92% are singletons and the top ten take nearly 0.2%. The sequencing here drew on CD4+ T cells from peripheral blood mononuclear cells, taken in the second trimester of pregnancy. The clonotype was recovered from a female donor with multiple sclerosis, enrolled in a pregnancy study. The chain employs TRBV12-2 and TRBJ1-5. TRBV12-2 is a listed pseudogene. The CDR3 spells CASRPEGLINQPQHF. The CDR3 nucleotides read TGTGCAAGTCGCCCCGAGGGACTGATCAATCAGCCCCAGCATTTT.